The T cell receptor (beta chain) under discussion was sequenced for a study of blood T cell repertoires in COVID-19. Study in general: Spain, Italy and the United States supplied samples that represented acute and convalescent COVID-19. Sources were T cells, B-cell-depleted T cells, or PBMCs; the material itself was cDNA or gDNA.

TCRdb keeps only in-frame clones here, not all; method: immunoSEQ multiplex PCR. The data show about 180,000 clones, with roughly 81% seen just once and approximately 10% held by the top ten. The CDR3 extends over 15 amino acids. Germline-derived CDR1 and CDR2 are SEHNR and FQNEAQ (reference sequence). V dropped 1 base and J dropped 1; count of bases not matched to a gene: 0. The rearrangement joins TRBV7-9 to TRBJ1-4; 7 bases agree with TRBD1. This TCR came from a woman aged 80 or over with COVID-19, enrolled during active disease. Specimen: peripheral blood. CDR3 sequence reads: CASSLGQGTNEKLFF. Here the CDR3 DNA reads TGTGCCAGCAGCTTAGGACAGGGAACTAATGAAAAACTGTTTTTT.